This T cell receptor (beta chain) was identified during a study of CD8 T cells in Susac syndrome. Sequencing of TCR beta was performed on blood CD8+ and CD4+ T cells. Both CD4+ and CD8+ T cells were negatively isolated, and TEMRA cells underwent FACS enrichment. The CDR3 length is 14 residues. The germline V gene encodes CDR1 DFQATT and CDR2 SNEGSKA (reference sequence). V gave up 4 bases and J gave up 7 bases, with 17 bases separating them. When the RNA was reverse transcribed, random hexamers were used with an input of roughly 0.45 to 1 ug. A multiplex approach, immunoSEQ multiplex PCR, amplified TCR beta CDR3 across 54 Vbeta and 13 Jbeta. TCRdb recomputed calls from the immunoSEQ multiplex PCR reads with MiXCR, one row per CDR3 protein. The sample includes under 200,000 distinct CDR3 sequences, 92% of them seen just once.

Sequenced input: CD4+ T cells from PBMCs. This TCR was sampled from a human donor in good health. This chain joins TRBV20-1 and TRBJ1-5; possibly TRBD1 for D (6 bases). CDR3 region: CSAIRGRGGQPQHF. CDR3 DNA: TGCAGTGCTATTCGGGGCAGGGGCGGACAGCCCCAGCATTTT.